This note documents a single TCR beta chain sequence. The CDR3 has 11 residues. CDR1 is SGHAT, CDR2 FQNNGV, per germline. V lost 3 bases and J 6 bases, leaving 4 bases between the germline ends. Only in-frame clones appear in the TCRdb table, and some are missing; sequencing was by immunoSEQ multiplex PCR. The table lists about 24,000 clones, roughly 64% of them singletons, with under 6.5% in the top ten. The sample is drawn from a study of tumor-infiltrating lymphocytes in localized non-small cell lung cancer. Material: lung tumor tissue. The genes are TRBV11-2 and TRBJ2-3; D unclear. The clonotype originates from a human donor with non-small cell lung cancer. For the CDR3, the DNA is TGTGCCAGCAGCTTCCAGGATACGCAGTATTTT. This encodes CASSFQDTQYF.